This paragraph reports one T cell receptor (beta chain). This sample was taken from a study of OX40 agonist ivuxolimab in advanced cancers. The assay was immunoSEQ multiplex PCR, and TCRdb's table has in-frame clones only and misses some. The sample records some 66,000 clones, almost 85% being singletons. Germline CDR1 and CDR2: MNHNS and SASEGT. There are 18 residues in the CDR3. Trimming took 0 bases from V and 5 from J; bases not matched to a gene: 8. This receptor was identified in an adult with an advanced solid tumor such as melanoma, head and neck, liver or kidney cancer. The source material was CD4+ or CD8+ T cells sorted from blood, sampled in a trial of the OX40 agonist ivuxolimab. This sequence joins TRBV6-1 and TRBJ1-5, with 12 nucleotides matching TRBD1. CDR3 nucleotide sequence: TGTGCCAGCAGTGAAGCGGGGACAGGGGGCGATGGATATCAGCCCCAGCATTTT. This encodes CASSEAGTGGDGYQPQHF.